Below, 28 T cell receptor beta chains from the same sample are listed, as sequenced in a study of blood T cell repertoires in COVID-19. TCRdb's table, derived via immunoSEQ multiplex PCR, lists solely in-frame clones and lacks some. This table has some 110,000 clones, approximately 80% appearing once. The specimen was peripheral blood. The receptors were gathered from a man older than 75 with COVID-19, enrolled during active disease.

The rearrangement uses TRBV29-1 and TRBJ2-1; D unresolved. Germline lookup yields CDR1 SQVTM and CDR2 ANQGSEA. This CDR3 region has 10 residues. Trimming removed 5 bases at V and 9 bases at J, with 8 bases between. The CDR3 region is CSVLVAEQFF. Here the CDR3 DNA reads TGCAGCGTTCTAGTGGCTGAGCAGTTCTTC.

This clone occurred a few times. The rearrangement joins TRBV29-1 to TRBJ1-1, with a possible D match to TRBD1 (6 bases). Per the germline V gene, CDR1 is SQVTM and CDR2 is ANQGSEA. Trimming removed 5 bases at V and 2 bases at J, with 9 bases between. This CDR3 has 12 residues. This chain's CDR3 is CSVLQGNTEAFF. The CDR3 coding sequence is TGCAGCGTTTTACAGGGTAACACTGAAGCTTTCTTT.

The rearrangement links TRBV5-4 to TRBJ2-1, with a weak D call TRBD2 (6 bases). This CDR3 has 14 amino acids. CDR1 is SGHNT and CDR2 is YYREEE in the germline V gene (reference sequence). V lost 3 bases and J lost 5, with 12 bases in between. Here the CDR3 reads CASSSPGLNNEQFF. Written as DNA, the CDR3 is TGTGCCAGCAGCTCCCCGGGACTCAACAATGAGCAGTTCTTC.

The chain carries TRBV5-5 and TRBJ2-5; D possibly corresponds to TRBD1 (6 bases). CDR3 size: 15 residues. Germline lookup yields CDR1 SGHKS and CDR2 YYEKEE (reference sequence). V was shortened by 0 bases and J by 0 bases, with 9 bases between the two germline ends. The CDR3 spells CASSLAQGNQETQYF. The CDR3 nucleotides are TGTGCCAGCAGCTTGGCCCAGGGGAACCAAGAGACCCAGTACTTC.

The chain employs TRBV19 and TRBJ2-2, with D possibly TRBD2 on 7 matching bases. Trimming shortened V by 10 bases and J by 2 bases, and 17 bases separated the two germline ends. CDR1 is LNHDA and CDR2 is SQIVND in the germline V gene (reference sequence). The CDR3 contains 15 residues. CDR3 nucleotides: TGTGCCATCCGTCGGAGGGGGGGAAACACCGGGGAGCTGTTTTTT. This gives the protein CAIRRRGGNTGELFF. The full variable domain, rest sourced from reference TRBV19 and TRBJ2-2, is DGGITQSPKYLFRKEGQNVTLSCEQNLNHDAMYWYRQDPGQGLRLIYYSQIVNDFQKGDIAEGYSVSREKKESFPLTVTSAQKNPTAFYLCAIRRRGGNTGELFFGEGSRLTVL.

V and J are TRBV24-1 and TRBJ1-5; D may be TRBD1 (6 bases). Deletions cut 3 bases from V and 3 bases from J, with 17 bases between. This CDR3 contains 17 residues. CDR1 KGHDR and CDR2 SFDVKD come from the germline V gene. CDR3 loop: CATSDTTGKGVNQPQHF. DNA for the CDR3: TGTGCCACCAGTGATACCACAGGGAAGGGCGTCAATCAGCCCCAGCATTTT.

V is TRBV5-1 and J is TRBJ2-4, with 7 bases fitting TRBD1. The CDR3 runs to 14 residues. V shed 4 bases and J 6 bases; nucleotides not matched to a gene: 7. Germline loops: CDR1 SGHRS, CDR2 YFSETQ. The CDR3 DNA reads as TGCGCCAGCAGCGTCACAGGGGATGCAAACATTCAGTACTTC. Translated, it gives CASSVTGDANIQYF.

The J gene is TRBJ2-3, the V gene TRBV28, with 7 bases matching TRBD2. The CDR3 spans 15 residues. The germline gives CDR1 MDHEN, CDR2 SYDVKM. J gave up 0 bases and V 4 bases, and 4 bases lay outside the gene matches. The CDR3 DNA is TGTGCCAGCAGTTGGGCTAGCGGAAGCACAGATACGCAGTATTTT. Its translation: CASSWASGSTDTQYF.

The chain recombines TRBV4-1 with TRBJ2-1; 10 bases align to TRBD2. J lost 1 base, V lost 0 bases, and 6 bases had no gene match. The CDR3 loop spans 18 amino acids. CDR1 is MGHRA and CDR2 is YSYEKL in the germline V gene. Written as DNA, the CDR3 is TGCGCCAGCAGCCAAGATACGCCTAGCGGGAGTTCCTACAATGAGCAGTTCTTC. Translated, it gives CASSQDTPSGSSYNEQFF.

The V call is TRBV18, the J call TRBJ1-1; TRBD1 agrees at 7 bases. CDR1 is KGHSH and CDR2 is LQKENI in the germline V gene. With 1 base clipped from V and 5 bases from J, the junction kept 4 bases outside the gene matches. This CDR3 has 14 amino acids. CDR3: CASSPQRGRTEAFF. DNA of the CDR3: TGTGCCAGCTCACCACAAAGGGGGCGAACTGAAGCTTTCTTT.

This clone was recorded once. In DNA form, the CDR3 reads TGTGCCAGCCGCGGGGCCGGGTACGAGCAGTACTTC. It encodes CASRGAGYEQYF. The chain has TRBV2 and TRBJ2-7, with D possibly matching TRBD2 (6 bases). V lost 8 bases to trimming and J lost 4 bases, with 12 bases between them. CDR3 size: 12 residues. CDR1 and CDR2 from the germline V gene are SNHLY and FYNNEI.

This chain links TRBV19 with TRBJ2-7, with 7 bases aligning to TRBD1. The CDR3 sequence is 16 residues long. CDR1 LNHDA and CDR2 SQIVND come from the germline V gene (reference sequence). Trimming removed 5 bases from V and 3 bases from J; junction bases left unmatched: 13. This CDR3 is CASSWGTGAGGYEQYF. DNA of the CDR3: TGTGCCAGTAGTTGGGGTACAGGGGCTGGGGGCTACGAGCAGTACTTC. The full variable domain, in which reference TRBV19 and TRBJ2-7 provide the parts outside the CDR3, is DGGITQSPKYLFRKEGQNVTLSCEQNLNHDAMYWYRQDPGQGLRLIYYSQIVNDFQKGDIAEGYSVSREKKESFPLTVTSAQKNPTAFYLCASSWGTGAGGYEQYFGPGTRLTVT.

The sample holds a few counts of this clone. The chain is built from TRBV11-3 and TRBJ2-7; TRBD1 aligns across 9 bases. Germline values: CDR1 SGHNT, CDR2 YENEEA. The junction had 7 bases not matched to a gene; V was cut back by 5 bases and J by 5 bases. This CDR3 has 14 amino acids. The CDR3 here is CASSTGGARDEQYF. The CDR3, as DNA: TGTGCCAGCAGCACAGGGGGCGCGAGGGACGAGCAGTACTTC.

V is TRBV7-2 and J is TRBJ1-2; 9 bases fit TRBD1. Germline V gives CDR1 SGHTA, CDR2 FQGNSA. The J segment lost 0 bases and the V segment lost 6 bases, leaving 11 bases of the junction unmatched. This CDR3 is 17 amino acids long. CDR3 DNA: TGTGCCAGCAGTACCTCCGGGACAGGGTTTACTAACTATGGCTACACCTTC. This codes for CASSTSGTGFTNYGYTF.

In this sample, this clone turned up a few times. The chain recombines TRBV18 with TRBJ1-6; 8 bases line up with TRBD1. Germline CDR1 KGHSH, CDR2 LQKENI. CDR3 length: 17 residues. Germline trimming cut 2 bases from V and 9 bases from J; bases unmatched to any gene: 12. CDR3 sequence: CASSPGRSGGLFSPLHF. In DNA form, the CDR3 reads TGTGCCAGCTCACCAGGTCGTTCAGGGGGCCTGTTTTCACCCCTCCACTTT.

V is TRBV6-6 and J is TRBJ1-5; the match to TRBD1 covers 8 bases. The CDR3 is made up of 15 amino acids. Germline values: CDR1 MNHNY, CDR2 SVGAGI (reference sequence). The junction had 10 bases not matched to a gene; V was cut back by 5 bases and J by 7 bases. The CDR3 coding sequence is TGTGCCAGCAGTCGCGACAGGGGAAGAGGGCAGCCCCAGCATTTT. Protein product: CASSRDRGRGQPQHF.

This clone was seen a handful of times. This chain links TRBV7-9 with TRBJ1-1; D ambiguous. The V end lost 4 bases, the J end lost 1 base, and 7 bases lay between the germline ends. Germline-derived CDR1 and CDR2 are SEHNR and FQNEAQ (reference sequence). The CDR3 sequence is 13 residues long. CDR3 DNA: TGTGCCAGCAGCTGGTCAGGGAACACTGAAGCTTTCTTT. Protein: CASSWSGNTEAFF.

The J gene is TRBJ2-7, the V gene TRBV6-5; TRBD1 aligns across 9 bases. Per germline, CDR1 MNHEY and CDR2 SVGAGI. V lost 7 bases, J lost 3 bases, and 7 bases stayed unmatched. The CDR3 sequence is 14 residues long. The CDR3: CASTPPGQGYEQYF. In nucleotides, the CDR3 is TGTGCCAGCACCCCTCCGGGACAGGGCTACGAGCAGTACTTC.

The chain couples TRBV7-3 to TRBJ2-2, with unresolved D. In germline, CDR1 is SGHTA, CDR2 FQGTGA. The V end lost 5 bases, the J end lost 1 base, and 8 bases lay between the germline ends. The CDR3 consists of 14 residues. CDR3 sequence reads: CASSPSGNTGELFF. CDR3 DNA sequence: TGTGCCAGCAGCCCCTCAGGGAACACCGGGGAGCTGTTTTTT.

This clone appeared a few times. V and J are TRBV7-3 and TRBJ2-1; 7 bases line up with TRBD2. J lost 9 bases, V lost 7 bases, and 12 bases had no gene match. Germline CDR1 SGHTA, CDR2 FQGTGA. The CDR3 covers 14 residues. CDR3 sequence (DNA): TGTGCCAGCAACGCGGGAGTAGGGTCCCTTGAGCAGTTCTTC. Translation: CASNAGVGSLEQFF.

Of note for this clone: One end of the junction fails to match germline, which may point to a read error. The gene calls are TRBV7-7 and TRBJ2-3; D may be TRBD1 or TRBD2 (6 bases each). CDR1 SSHAT and CDR2 FNYEAQ come from the germline V gene (reference sequence). The CDR3 covers 15 residues. The CDR3 DNA reads as TGTGCTAGCAGCTTAGGGGGGCCAAGCACAGATACGCAGTATTTT. Translated, it gives CASSLGGPSTDTQYF.

This clone showed up just a few times. The V gene is TRBV28, the J gene TRBJ1-4; D possibly corresponds to TRBD1 (5 bases). With 8 bases removed from V and 8 bases from J, the gap between germline ends came to 24 bases. Germline CDR1 and CDR2: MDHEN and SYDVKM. CDR3 length: 16 residues. For the CDR3, the DNA is TGTGCCAGCCTAACGAGGGCCGCGGGGCTAGGGGAAAAACTGTTTTTT. Protein product: CASLTRAAGLGEKLFF.

The chain recombines TRBV4-1 with TRBJ2-1, with D possibly TRBD2 on 6 matching bases. V was trimmed by 2 bases and J by 10 bases, leaving 18 bases between them. CDR1 is MGHRA, CDR2 YSYEKL, per germline. The CDR3 loop spans 15 amino acids. For the CDR3, the DNA is TGCGCCAGCAGCCAACCCGCTAGCGCGGCACGGGAGCAGTTCTTC. The encoded protein is CASSQPASAAREQFF.

This clone has only a few counts. This rearrangement joins TRBV9 to TRBJ2-3, with D possibly matching TRBD2 (7 bases). The V gene lost 4 bases and the J gene lost 2 bases, with 20 bases spanning the gap. Per germline, CDR1 SGDLS and CDR2 YYNGEE. CDR3 length equals 17 residues. The DNA for the CDR3 is TGTGCCAGCAGCCCAGGGGTGGAGGGAGGGAACACAGATACGCAGTATTTT. Amino acid sequence: CASSPGVEGGNTDTQYF.

The J gene is TRBJ2-3, the V gene TRBV28; weak D call: TRBD1 (5 bases). CDR3 size: 16 residues. V was shortened by 3 bases and J by 6 bases, with 19 bases between the two germline ends. Germline V gene data show CDR1 as MDHEN and CDR2 as SYDVKM. The CDR3 is CASSFQGPTSADTQYF. The CDR3 DNA reads TGTGCCAGCAGTTTCCAGGGCCCCACGTCAGCGGATACGCAGTATTTT.

J is TRBJ1-4 and V is TRBV28; TRBD1 matches at 7 bases. CDR3 length equals 12 residues. V shed 5 bases, J shed 10 bases, and the junction held 4 bases outside the gene matches. CDR1 and CDR2 from the germline V gene are MDHEN and SYDVKM. CDR3 nucleotide sequence: TGTGCCAGCAGTGAAGACAGGGTAAAACTGTTTTTT. Its protein is CASSEDRVKLFF.

This rearrangement joins TRBV28 to TRBJ1-2; D ambiguous. CDR3 length equals 16 residues. In germline, CDR1 is MDHEN, CDR2 SYDVKM. V shed 6 bases and J shed 2 bases, with 19 bases lying between them. As DNA, the CDR3 is TGTGCCAGCAGGCCCGAGTTGGAGACGGGGAACTATGGCTACACCTTC. Amino acids: CASRPELETGNYGYTF.

The V call is TRBV19, the J call TRBJ1-5; no clear D. Germline V gives CDR1 LNHDA, CDR2 SQIVND (reference sequence). Trimming left V 5 bases short and J 0 bases short, with 11 bases between. The CDR3 runs to 15 residues. CDR3 nucleotides: TGTGCCAGTAGTTTACAGCCGTATAGCAATCAGCCCCAGCATTTT. Translated, it gives CASSLQPYSNQPQHF.